This T cell receptor beta chain was sequenced during a study of early T cells in non-severe SARS-CoV-2 infection. Attachment of unique molecular identifiers was made to individual cDNA molecules. TCRdb recomputed calls from the 5' RACE reads with MiXCR, one row per CDR3 protein. The sample lists some 87,000 distinct CDR3 sequences, 9% to 14% seen once, with approximately 2.4% in the top ten. This clonotype occurred many times. The germline gives CDR1 MNHEY, CDR2 SVGEGT. V gave up 5 bases and J gave up 2 bases, with 19 bases separating them. This CDR3 is built from 17 residues. The sequence was collected from an adult who was a healthcare worker with PCR-confirmed SARS-CoV-2 infection or an uninfected control (not recorded which). The chain has TRBV6-2 or TRBV6-3 and TRBJ2-1; possible D gene TRBD2, 5 bases. The sample taken for sequencing was whole blood. The CDR3 nucleotides read TGTGCCAGCAGTCACCGGGATAGAACAGTACCCTACAATGAGCAGTTCTTC. Amino acid sequence: CASSHRDRTVPYNEQFF.